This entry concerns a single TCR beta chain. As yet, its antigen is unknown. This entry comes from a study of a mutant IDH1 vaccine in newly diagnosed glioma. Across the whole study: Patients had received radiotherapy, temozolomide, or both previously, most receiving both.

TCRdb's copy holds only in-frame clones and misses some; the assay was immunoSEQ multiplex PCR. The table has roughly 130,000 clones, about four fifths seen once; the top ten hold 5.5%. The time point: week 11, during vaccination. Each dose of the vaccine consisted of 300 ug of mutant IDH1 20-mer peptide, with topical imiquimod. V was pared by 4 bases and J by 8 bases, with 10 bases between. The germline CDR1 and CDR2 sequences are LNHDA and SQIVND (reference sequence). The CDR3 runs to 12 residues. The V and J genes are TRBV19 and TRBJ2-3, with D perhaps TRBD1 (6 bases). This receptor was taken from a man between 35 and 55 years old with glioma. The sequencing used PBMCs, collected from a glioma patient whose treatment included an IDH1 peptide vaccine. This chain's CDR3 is CASSKTGVTQYF. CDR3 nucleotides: TGTGCCAGTAGTAAGACAGGAGTTACGCAGTATTTT. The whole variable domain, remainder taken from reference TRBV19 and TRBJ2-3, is DGGITQSPKYLFRKEGQNVTLSCEQNLNHDAMYWYRQDPGQGLRLIYYSQIVNDFQKGDIAEGYSVSREKKESFPLTVTSAQKNPTAFYLCASSKTGVTQYFGPGTRLTVL.